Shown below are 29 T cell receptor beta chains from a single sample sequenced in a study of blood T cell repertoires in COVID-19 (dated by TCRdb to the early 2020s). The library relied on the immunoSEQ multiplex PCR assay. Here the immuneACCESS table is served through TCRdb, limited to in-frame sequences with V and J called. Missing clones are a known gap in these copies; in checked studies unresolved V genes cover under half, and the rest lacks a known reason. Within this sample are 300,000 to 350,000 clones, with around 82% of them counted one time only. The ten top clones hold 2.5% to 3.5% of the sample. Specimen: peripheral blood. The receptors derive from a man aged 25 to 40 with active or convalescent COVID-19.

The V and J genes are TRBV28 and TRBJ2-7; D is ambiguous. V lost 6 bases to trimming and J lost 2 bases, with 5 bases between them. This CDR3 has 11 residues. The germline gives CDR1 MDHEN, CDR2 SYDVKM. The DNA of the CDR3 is TGTGCCAGCAGGAGAACCTACGAGCAGTACTTC. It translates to CASRRTYEQYF. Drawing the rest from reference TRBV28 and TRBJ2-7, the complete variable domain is DVKVTQSSRYLVKRTGEKVFLECVQDMDHENMFWYRQDPGLGLRLIYFSYDVKMKEKGDIPEGYSVSREKKERFSLILESASTNQTSMYLCASRRTYEQYFGPGTRLTVT.

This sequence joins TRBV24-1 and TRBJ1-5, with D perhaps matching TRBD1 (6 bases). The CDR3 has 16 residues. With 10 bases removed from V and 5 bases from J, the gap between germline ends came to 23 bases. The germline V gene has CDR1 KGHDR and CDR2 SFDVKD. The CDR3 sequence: CATLVGSGTLHQPQHF. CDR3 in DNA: TGTGCCACGTTGGTAGGATCCGGGACACTTCATCAGCCCCAGCATTTT.

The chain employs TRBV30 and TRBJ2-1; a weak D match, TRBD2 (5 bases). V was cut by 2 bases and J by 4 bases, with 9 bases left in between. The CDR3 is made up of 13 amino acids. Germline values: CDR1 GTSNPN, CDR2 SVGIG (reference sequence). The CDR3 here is CAWSKGLYNEQFF. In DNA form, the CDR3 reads TGTGCCTGGAGTAAAGGACTGTACAATGAGCAGTTCTTC.

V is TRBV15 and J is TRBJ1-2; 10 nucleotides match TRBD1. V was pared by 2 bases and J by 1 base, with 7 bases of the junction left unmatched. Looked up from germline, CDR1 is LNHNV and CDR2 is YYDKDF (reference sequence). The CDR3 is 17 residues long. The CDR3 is CATSRPTGQGSNYGYTF. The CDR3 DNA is TGTGCCACCAGCAGACCAACGGGACAGGGGAGTAACTATGGCTACACCTTC.

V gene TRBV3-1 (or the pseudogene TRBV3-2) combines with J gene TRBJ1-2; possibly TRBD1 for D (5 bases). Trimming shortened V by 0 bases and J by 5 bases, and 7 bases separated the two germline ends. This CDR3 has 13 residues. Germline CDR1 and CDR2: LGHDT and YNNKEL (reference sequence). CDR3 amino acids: CASSQDRAYGYTF. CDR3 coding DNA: TGTGCCAGCAGCCAAGACAGGGCTTATGGCTACACCTTC.

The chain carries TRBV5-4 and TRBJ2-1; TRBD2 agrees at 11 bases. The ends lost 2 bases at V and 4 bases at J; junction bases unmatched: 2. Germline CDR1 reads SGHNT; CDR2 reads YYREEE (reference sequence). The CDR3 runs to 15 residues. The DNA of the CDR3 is TGTGCCAGCAGCTTACGACTAGCGGGATACAATGAGCAGTTCTTC. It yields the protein CASSLRLAGYNEQFF.

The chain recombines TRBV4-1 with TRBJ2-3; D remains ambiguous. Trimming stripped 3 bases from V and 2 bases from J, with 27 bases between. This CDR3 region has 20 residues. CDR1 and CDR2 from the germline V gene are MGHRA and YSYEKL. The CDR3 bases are TGCGCCAGCAGCCACGGCCTCGGGTTGAGAGTACGGTTTAACACAGATACGCAGTATTTT. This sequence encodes CASSHGLGLRVRFNTDTQYF.

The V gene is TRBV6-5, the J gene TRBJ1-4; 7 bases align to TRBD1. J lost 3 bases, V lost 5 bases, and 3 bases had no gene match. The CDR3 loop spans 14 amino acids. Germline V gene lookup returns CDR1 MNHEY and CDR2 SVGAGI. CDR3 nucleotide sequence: TGTGCCAGCAGTCTCAGGGGGGCTAATGAAAAACTGTTTTTT. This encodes CASSLRGANEKLFF.

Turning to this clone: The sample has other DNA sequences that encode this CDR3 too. CDR3 amino acids: CASSLSRGSEQYF. CDR3 nucleotide sequence: TGTGCCAGCAGTTTATCCCGAGGGAGCGAGCAGTACTTC. The rearrangement links TRBV28 to TRBJ2-7; weak D call: TRBD2 (5 bases). V lost 1 base and J lost 6, with 10 bases in between. Per germline, CDR1 MDHEN and CDR2 SYDVKM. This CDR3 has 13 residues.

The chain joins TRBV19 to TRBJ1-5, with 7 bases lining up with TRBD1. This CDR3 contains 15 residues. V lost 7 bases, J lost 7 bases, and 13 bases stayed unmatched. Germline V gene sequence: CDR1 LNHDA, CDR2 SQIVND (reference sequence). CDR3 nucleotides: TGTGCCAGTACCCCAGACAGGGTAAAGGGACAGCCCCAGCATTTT. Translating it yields CASTPDRVKGQPQHF.

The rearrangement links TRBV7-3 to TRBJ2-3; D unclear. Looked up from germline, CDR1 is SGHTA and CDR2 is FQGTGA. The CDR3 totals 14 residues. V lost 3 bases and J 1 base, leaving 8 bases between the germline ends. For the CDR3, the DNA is TGTGCCAGCAGCTTCGGTGAGGGCACAGATACGCAGTATTTT. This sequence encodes CASSFGEGTDTQYF.

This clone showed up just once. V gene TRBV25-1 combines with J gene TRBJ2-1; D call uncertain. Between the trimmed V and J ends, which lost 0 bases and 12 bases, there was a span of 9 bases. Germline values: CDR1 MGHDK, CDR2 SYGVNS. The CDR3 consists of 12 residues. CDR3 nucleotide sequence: TGTGCCAGCAGTGAATATCTAGGTGTGCAGTTCTTC. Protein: CASSEYLGVQFF.

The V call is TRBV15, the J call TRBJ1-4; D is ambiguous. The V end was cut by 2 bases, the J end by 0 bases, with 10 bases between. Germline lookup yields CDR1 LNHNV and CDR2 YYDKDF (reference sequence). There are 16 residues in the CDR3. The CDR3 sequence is CATSRLAGATNEKLFF. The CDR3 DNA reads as TGTGCCACCAGCAGACTGGCAGGTGCAACTAATGAAAAACTGTTTTTT.

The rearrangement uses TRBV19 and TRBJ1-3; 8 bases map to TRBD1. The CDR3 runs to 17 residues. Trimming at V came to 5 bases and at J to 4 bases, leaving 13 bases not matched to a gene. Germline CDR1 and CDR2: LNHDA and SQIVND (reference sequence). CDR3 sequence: CASSPRDRTPLGNTIYF. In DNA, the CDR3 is TGTGCCAGTAGTCCCCGGGACAGGACGCCGTTGGGAAACACCATATATTTT.

The DNA for the CDR3 is TGTGCCAGCAGTGGCGGGACTAATTTCGGGGAGCTGTTTTTT. Translating it yields CASSGGTNFGELFF. The chain combines TRBV2 with TRBJ2-2, with 7 nucleotides matching TRBD2. Germline loops: CDR1 SNHLY, CDR2 FYNNEI. V lost 4 bases and J lost 7; bases outside the gene matches: 6. This CDR3 has 14 residues.

CDR3 DNA sequence: TGTGCCAGCAGCCAAGCCGGGGAGGATACGCAGTATTTT. This encodes CASSQAGEDTQYF. The chain uses TRBV3-1 (or the pseudogene TRBV3-2) and TRBJ2-3; tentatively, D is TRBD2 (5 bases). The V gene lost 1 base and the J gene lost 6 bases, with 8 bases spanning the gap. The CDR3 loop spans 13 amino acids. Germline V gives CDR1 LGHDT, CDR2 YNNKEL (reference sequence).

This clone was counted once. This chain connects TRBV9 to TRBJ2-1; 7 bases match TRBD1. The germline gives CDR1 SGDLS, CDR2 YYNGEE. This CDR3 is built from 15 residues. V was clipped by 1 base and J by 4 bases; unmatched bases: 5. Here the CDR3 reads CASSVKGARYNEQFF. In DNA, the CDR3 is TGTGCCAGCAGCGTAAAGGGGGCCCGGTACAATGAGCAGTTCTTC.

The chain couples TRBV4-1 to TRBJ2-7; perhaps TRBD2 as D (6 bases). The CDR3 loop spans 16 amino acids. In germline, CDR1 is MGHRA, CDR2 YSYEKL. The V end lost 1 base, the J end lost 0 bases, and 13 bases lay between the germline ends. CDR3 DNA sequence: TGCGCCAGCAGCCAAGGGAGAGGAGGGAGCTCCTACGAGCAGTACTTC. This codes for CASSQGRGGSSYEQYF.

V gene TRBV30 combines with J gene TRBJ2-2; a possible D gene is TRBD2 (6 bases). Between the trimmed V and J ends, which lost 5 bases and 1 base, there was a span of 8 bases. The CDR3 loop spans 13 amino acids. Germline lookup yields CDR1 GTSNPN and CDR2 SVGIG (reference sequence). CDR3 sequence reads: CAWREKNTGELFF. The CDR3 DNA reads TGTGCCTGGCGGGAGAAGAACACCGGGGAGCTGTTTTTT.

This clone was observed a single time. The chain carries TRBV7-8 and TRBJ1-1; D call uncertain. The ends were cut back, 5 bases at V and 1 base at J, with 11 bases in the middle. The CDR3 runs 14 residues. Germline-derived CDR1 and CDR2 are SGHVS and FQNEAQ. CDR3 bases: TGTGCCAGCAGCCTCGGGATTCGGAACACTGAAGCTTTCTTT. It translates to CASSLGIRNTEAFF.

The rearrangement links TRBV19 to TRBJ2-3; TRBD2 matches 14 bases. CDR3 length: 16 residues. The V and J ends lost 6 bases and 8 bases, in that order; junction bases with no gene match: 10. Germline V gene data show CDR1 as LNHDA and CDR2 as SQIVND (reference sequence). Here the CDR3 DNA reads TGTGCCAGTAGCCCTAGGACTAGCGGGAGGCGTGGTACGCAGTATTTT. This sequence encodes CASSPRTSGRRGTQYF.

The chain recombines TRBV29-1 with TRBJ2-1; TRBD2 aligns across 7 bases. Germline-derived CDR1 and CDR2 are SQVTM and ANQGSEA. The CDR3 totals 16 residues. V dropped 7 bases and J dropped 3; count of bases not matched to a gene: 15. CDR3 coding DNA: TGCAGCGGGGAGGGGACGGCCAATACCCTCTACAATGAGCAGTTCTTC. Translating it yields CSGEGTANTLYNEQFF.

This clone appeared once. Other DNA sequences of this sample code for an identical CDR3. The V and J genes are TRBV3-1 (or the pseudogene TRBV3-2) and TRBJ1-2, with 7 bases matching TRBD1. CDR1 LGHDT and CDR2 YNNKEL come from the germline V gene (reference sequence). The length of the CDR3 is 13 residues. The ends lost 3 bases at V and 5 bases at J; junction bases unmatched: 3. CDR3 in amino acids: CASSQEGAYGYTF. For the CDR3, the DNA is TGTGCCAGCAGCCAGGAGGGGGCGTATGGCTACACCTTC.

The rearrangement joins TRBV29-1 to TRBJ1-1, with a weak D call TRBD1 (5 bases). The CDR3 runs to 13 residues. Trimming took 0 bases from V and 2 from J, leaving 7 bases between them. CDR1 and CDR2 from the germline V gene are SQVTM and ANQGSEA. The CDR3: CSVEEGGNTEAFF. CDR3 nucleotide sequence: TGCAGCGTTGAAGAGGGGGGAAACACTGAAGCTTTCTTT. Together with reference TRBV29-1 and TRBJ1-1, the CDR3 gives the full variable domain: SAVISQKPSRDICQRGTSLTIQCQVDSQVTMMFWYRQQPGQSLTLIATANQGSEATYESGFVIDKFPISRPNLTFSTLTVSNMSPEDSSIYLCSVEEGGNTEAFFGQGTRLTVV.

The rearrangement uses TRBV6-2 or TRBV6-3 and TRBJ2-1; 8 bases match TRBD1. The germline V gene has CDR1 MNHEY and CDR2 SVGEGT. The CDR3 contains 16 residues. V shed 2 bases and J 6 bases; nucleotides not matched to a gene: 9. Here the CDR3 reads CASSYVGLDRGNEQFF. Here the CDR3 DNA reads TGTGCCAGCAGTTACGTCGGCCTAGACAGGGGCAATGAGCAGTTCTTC.

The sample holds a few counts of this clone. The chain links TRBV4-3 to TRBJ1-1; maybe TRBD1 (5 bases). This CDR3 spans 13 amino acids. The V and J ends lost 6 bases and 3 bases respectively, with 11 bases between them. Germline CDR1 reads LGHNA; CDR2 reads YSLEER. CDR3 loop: CASSRDRYTEAFF. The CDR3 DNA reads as TGCGCCAGCAGTCGCGACAGATACACTGAAGCTTTCTTT.

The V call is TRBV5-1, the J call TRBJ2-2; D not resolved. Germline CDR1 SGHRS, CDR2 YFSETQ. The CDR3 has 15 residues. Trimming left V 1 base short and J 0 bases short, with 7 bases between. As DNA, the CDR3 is TGCGCCAGCAGCTTGTTACAGACGAACACCGGGGAGCTGTTTTTT. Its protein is CASSLLQTNTGELFF.

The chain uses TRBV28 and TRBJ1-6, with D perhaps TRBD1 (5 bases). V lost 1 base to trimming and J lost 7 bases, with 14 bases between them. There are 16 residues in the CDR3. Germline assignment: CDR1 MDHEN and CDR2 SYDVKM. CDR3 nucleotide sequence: TGTGCCAGCAGTTTATTTCGCCAGGGCTGGAATTCACCCCTCCACTTT. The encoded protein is CASSLFRQGWNSPLHF.

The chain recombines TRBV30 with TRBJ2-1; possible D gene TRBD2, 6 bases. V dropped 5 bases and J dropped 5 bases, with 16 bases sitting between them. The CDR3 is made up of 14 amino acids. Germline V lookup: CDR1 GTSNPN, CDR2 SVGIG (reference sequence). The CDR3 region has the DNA TGTGCCTGGGGGGGTAGGGGAGGCCACAATGAGCAGTTCTTC. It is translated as CAWGGRGGHNEQFF.